The 13 T cell receptor beta chains below all came from one sample that was sequenced in a study of T cell responses to AZD1222 COVID-19 vaccine. Only in-frame clones appear in the TCRdb table, and some are missing; sequencing was by immunoSEQ multiplex PCR. This table holds around 150,000 clones, more than 70% found once. Sequencing used peripheral blood, obtained on day 0 of AZD1222 vaccination. Receptor source: an adult in good health.

The chain uses TRBV7-6 and TRBJ2-7; 10 bases are shared with TRBD2. Germline-derived CDR1 and CDR2 are SGHVS and FNYEAQ. The CDR3 totals 15 residues. After removal of 5 bases from V and 2 bases from J, the junction contained 6 bases not matched to a gene. CDR3 bases: TGTGCCAGCAGCCCTCGGACTAGCGGTCCCTACGAGCAGTACTTC. This encodes CASSPRTSGPYEQYF.

J is TRBJ2-3 and V is TRBV7-6; D is unclear. CDR3 length equals 16 residues. Germline assignment: CDR1 SGHVS and CDR2 FNYEAQ. Deletions cut 0 bases from V and 0 bases from J, with 10 bases between. CDR3 amino acids: CASSLARRTSTDTQYF. In nucleotides, the CDR3 is TGTGCCAGCAGCTTAGCCCGCCGAACTAGCACAGATACGCAGTATTTT.

The chain recombines TRBV2 with TRBJ1-1, with D unresolved. Looked up from germline, CDR1 is SNHLY and CDR2 is FYNNEI. The CDR3 runs 13 residues. V lost 2 bases to trimming and J lost 1 base, with 5 bases between them. The CDR3 DNA is TGTGCCAGCAGTGAACGGGGGAACACTGAAGCTTTCTTT. Its translation: CASSERGNTEAFF.

The gene calls are TRBV4-3 and TRBJ1-3; no clear D. The CDR3 loop spans 15 amino acids. The germline gives CDR1 LGHNA, CDR2 YSLEER. Trimming took 0 bases from V and 0 from J, leaving 6 bases between them. CDR3 DNA: TGCGCCAGCAGCCAAGAAGGACTCTCTGGAAACACCATATATTTT. Amino acids: CASSQEGLSGNTIYF.

The CDR3 DNA sequence: TGTGCCAGCTCACCTCTGGGACTAGCGGGAGCGGGTTGGCAGTACTTC. Residues: CASSPLGLAGAGWQYF. The rearrangement joins TRBV18 to TRBJ2-7; 14 bases fit TRBD2. CDR3 length equals 16 residues. V lost 3 bases and J lost 9; bases outside the gene matches: 10. Germline CDR1 is KGHSH and CDR2 is LQKENI.

The V gene is TRBV7-2, the J gene TRBJ1-1; TRBD1 agrees at 8 bases. CDR1 is SGHTA and CDR2 is FQGNSA in the germline V gene. The CDR3 consists of 18 residues. Trimming took 5 bases from V and 0 from J; bases not matched to a gene: 14. Here the CDR3 DNA reads TGTGCCAGCAGCCGTCATCAGGGGGCGTATCGGATGAACACTGAAGCTTTCTTT. It specifies CASSRHQGAYRMNTEAFF. The full variable domain, rest sourced from reference TRBV7-2 and TRBJ1-1, is GAGVSQSPSNKVTEKGKDVELRCDPISGHTALYWYRQSLGQGLEFLIYFQGNSAPDKSGLPSDRFSAERTGGSVSTLTIQRTQQEDSAVYLCASSRHQGAYRMNTEAFFGQGTRLTVV.

The chain employs TRBV19 and TRBJ1-1; D may be TRBD1 (5 bases). Germline-derived CDR1 and CDR2 are LNHDA and SQIVND (reference sequence). The CDR3 totals 15 residues. V lost 4 bases to trimming and J lost 4 bases, with 16 bases between them. CDR3 nucleotide sequence: TGTGCCAGTAGTAAGTTTGTGGGGGTAGGCACTGAAGCTTTCTTT. This gives the protein CASSKFVGVGTEAFF.

The chain has TRBV9 and TRBJ2-2, with TRBD1 matching 10 bases. Germline CDR1 SGDLS, CDR2 YYNGEE. Trimming at V came to 6 bases and at J to 3 bases, leaving 8 bases not matched to a gene. The CDR3 totals 16 residues. CDR3 sequence (DNA): TGTGCCAGCACCGGCTACGGGACAGGGGACACCGGGGAGCTGTTTTTT. As protein: CASTGYGTGDTGELFF.

The genes are TRBV5-1 and TRBJ2-3; 8 bases match TRBD2. Germline CDR1 reads SGHRS; CDR2 reads YFSETQ. The length of the CDR3 is 17 residues. After removal of 0 bases from V and 3 bases from J, the junction contained 9 bases not matched to a gene. CDR3 in amino acids: CASSLGGGRMVTDTQYF. The CDR3 coding sequence is TGCGCCAGCAGCTTGGGCGGGGGGCGAATGGTTACAGATACGCAGTATTTT.

This rearrangement joins TRBV27 to TRBJ2-2; TRBD2 agrees at 7 bases. The CDR3 has 13 residues. The germline V gene has CDR1 MNHEY and CDR2 SMNVEV (reference sequence). V dropped 8 bases and J dropped 6; count of bases not matched to a gene: 6. The CDR3 coding sequence is TGTGCCAGCGGGAGGGCCGGTTCCGGGGAGCTGTTTTTT. This encodes CASGRAGSGELFF.

This chain links TRBV10-3 with TRBJ2-7, with TRBD2 matching over 9 bases. Losses at the gene ends were 1 base for V and 5 bases for J; bases not matched to a gene: 6. CDR3 size: 15 residues. CDR1 and CDR2 (germline): ENHRY, SYGVKD. Here the CDR3 reads CAISELAGEHHEQYF. The CDR3 DNA is TGTGCCATCAGTGAGTTAGCGGGAGAGCACCACGAGCAGTACTTC.

This clone was seen only once. The gene calls are TRBV18 and TRBJ2-3; D not resolved. The V end was cut by 2 bases, the J end by 5 bases, with 8 bases between. Germline V lookup: CDR1 KGHSH, CDR2 LQKENI. The CDR3 totals 13 residues. The CDR3 DNA reads as TGTGCCAGCTCACCATGGTCGCAAGATACGCAGTATTTT. The encoded protein is CASSPWSQDTQYF.

The CDR3 spells CSASGETQYF. For the CDR3, the DNA is TGCAGTGCTAGTGGTGAGACCCAGTACTTC. The rearrangement joins TRBV20-1 to TRBJ2-5, with D hard to call. Looked up from germline, CDR1 is DFQATT and CDR2 is SNEGSKA (reference sequence). The V end was cut by 3 bases, the J end by 5 bases, with 4 bases between. The CDR3 is 10 amino acids.